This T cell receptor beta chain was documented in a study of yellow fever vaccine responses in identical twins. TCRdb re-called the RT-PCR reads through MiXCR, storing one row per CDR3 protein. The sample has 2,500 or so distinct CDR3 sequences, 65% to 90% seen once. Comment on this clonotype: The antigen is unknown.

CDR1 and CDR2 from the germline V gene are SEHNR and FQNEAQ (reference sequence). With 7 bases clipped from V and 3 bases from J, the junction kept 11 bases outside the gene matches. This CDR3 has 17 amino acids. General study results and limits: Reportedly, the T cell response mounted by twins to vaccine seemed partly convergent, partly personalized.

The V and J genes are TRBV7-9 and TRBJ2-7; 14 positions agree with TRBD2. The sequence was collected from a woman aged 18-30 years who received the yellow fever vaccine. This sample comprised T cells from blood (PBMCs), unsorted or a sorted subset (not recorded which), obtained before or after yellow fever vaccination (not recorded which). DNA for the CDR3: TGTGCCAGCACCCAGACTAGCGGGGGGGATATCGACTACGAGCAGTACTTC. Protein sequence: CASTQTSGGDIDYEQYF. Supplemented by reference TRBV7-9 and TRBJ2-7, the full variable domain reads DTGVSQNPRHKITKRGQNVTFRCDPISEHNRLYWYRQTLGQGPEFLTYFQNEAQLEKSRLLSDRFSAERPKGSFSTLEIQRTEQGDSAMYLCASTQTSGGDIDYEQYFGPGTRLTVT.